This T cell receptor beta chain was documented in a study of naive and memory T cell subsets. Study observations and caveats: Gini index rose across naive, CM, EM and EMRA in CD4 and CD8. TCR abundance followed a power law differing between naive and memory subsets. Especially in CD8 cells, naive repertoires contained a few larger clonotypes, possibly CD45RA-re-expressing memory cells.

The V segment lost 6 bases and the J segment 4 bases; nucleotides outside the gene matches: 9. CDR1 and CDR2 from the germline V gene are MNHNY and SVGAGI (reference sequence). This CDR3 is built from 17 residues. This clonotype was observed at least ten times. What it binds is unknown. Cells stained for CD3, CD4, CD8, CD45RA, CD27 and viability were sorted into four CD45RA/CD27 subsets. The beta constant-region primer was an equimolar mix of two oligonucleotides covering TRBC1 and TRBC2. Ligated cDNA was amplified by four rounds of PCR with nested alpha and beta constant-region primers and SP2. The cDNA 3' end received a ligated single-stranded oligonucleotide carrying the SP2 primer and a 12-nucleotide UMI. TCRdb used MiXCR to reprocess the UMI-ligation and nested PCR reads, holding one entry per CDR3 protein. The sample gives around 83,000 distinct CDR3 sequences, approximately 10% of which show up once; more than 0.11% is in the top ten.

Source material: naive CD4+ T cells from blood. This TCR came from a human donor in good health. V usage is TRBV6-6 and J usage is TRBJ2-1, with 13 bases fitting TRBD2. Here the CDR3 DNA reads TGTGCCAGCAGACCCCGACTAGCGGGGGGTATATACAATGAGCAGTTCTTC. Translating it yields CASRPRLAGGIYNEQFF.